Below, one TCR beta chain is given with its context. Its matching antigen is unknown. This sample was taken from a study of cytomegalovirus exposure and HLA in healthy donors. The junction had 7 bases not matched to a gene; V was cut back by 4 bases and J by 4 bases. Germline V lookup: CDR1 SGDLS, CDR2 YYNGEE. This CDR3 comprises 14 residues. The PCR had 60 Vbeta and 13 Jbeta primers. Here immunoSEQ multiplex PCR was the method, and the copy in TCRdb shows in-frame clones only, minus some. Found here are 84,000 or so clones, around 85% of them singletons; the top ten hold around 15%. Findings of the study overall: Some 16,000 TCR beta sequences were associated with HLA alleles at 0.05 false discovery rate in a later analysis.

The chain couples TRBV9 to TRBJ2-7, with TRBD1 matching over 8 bases. Sequencing was performed on PBMCs. The sequence came from a human donor in good health. The DNA for the CDR3 is TGTGCCAGCAGCCCCGGACAGGGCGGTTACGAGCAGTACTTC. Protein product: CASSPGQGGYEQYF.